This T cell receptor (beta chain) was sequenced in a study of shared clonotypes between healthy human individuals. In the original processing: Junction-only sequences produced by ImmunoSEQ had no quality scores, so filtering differed. TCRdb keeps only in-frame clones here, not all; method: immunoSEQ multiplex PCR. D and trimming come from the DNA, and the V and J calls and clone size come from that table. The sample has 450,000 to 500,000 clones, 78% seen once. The CDR3 extends over 13 amino acids. Trimming stripped 5 bases from V and 2 bases from J, with 4 bases between. Germline V lookup: CDR1 LNHNV, CDR2 YYDKDF (reference sequence).

The sample consisted of PBMCs. The TCR was taken from a middle-aged woman in good health. Some clones in this sample may be carry-over from other donors' samples. This chain uses TRBV15 with TRBJ2-6; D is uncertain. This chain's CDR3 is CATSVPGANVLTF. CDR3 coding DNA: TGTGCCACCAGCGTCCCTGGGGCCAACGTCCTGACTTTC.